At least ten counts were recorded for the clone carrying this TCR beta chain. The antigen is not known. A single record per CDR3 protein comes from TCRdb applying MiXCR to the reads. The table includes roughly 2,100 distinct CDR3 sequences, about 20% detected once. Germline V gives CDR1 LGHDT, CDR2 YNNKEL (reference sequence). The CDR3 totals 15 residues. J was trimmed by 7 bases and V by 4 bases; bases with no gene match: 9. These data are taken from a study of lung T cells in sarcoidosis with Löfgren's syndrome. General study findings and limits: TRAV12-1 and TRBV2 were reportedly most expanded in Löfgren's patients. Multiple Löfgren's syndrome patients reportedly shared TRAV12-1 and TRBV2 CDR3 motifs, suggesting public CD4+ TCRs.

V gene TRBV3-1 combines with J gene TRBJ1-4, with 7 bases aligning to TRBD1. The clonotype originates from a human donor with sarcoidosis (Löfgren's syndrome or another form), or a control subject (not recorded which). The source material was CD4+ T cells from bronchoalveolar lavage. This CDR3 is CASSLLQGRGEKLFF. The DNA for the CDR3 is TGTGCCAGCAGCCTACTACAGGGGAGGGGTGAAAAACTGTTTTTT.